This T cell receptor (beta chain) was sequenced for a study of tumor T cells in aggressive B-cell lymphoma. Clones were sequenced by immunoSEQ multiplex PCR, and TCRdb holds only the in-frame ones, with some missing. The sample yields about 3,500 clones, 94% seen once. The ends lost 0 bases at V and 4 bases at J; junction bases unmatched: 8. This CDR3 region has 16 residues. Germline V lookup: CDR1 SGHKS, CDR2 YYEKEE (reference sequence). This TCR came from an adult with diffuse large B cell lymphoma. V is TRBV5-5 and J is TRBJ2-5; the match to TRBD2 covers 8 bases. The sample consisted of tumor tissue. The CDR3 here is CASSLGARGDVETQYF. In nucleotides, the CDR3 is TGTGCCAGCAGCTTGGGGGCGCGGGGGGATGTAGAGACCCAGTACTTC.